This TCR beta chain was recorded in a study of T cell responses to AZD1222 COVID-19 vaccine. With respect to this clone: Antigen specificity is unknown.

Produced via immunoSEQ multiplex PCR; TCRdb's table is partial and in-frame only. The table has approximately 130,000 clones, approximately 90% seen once; the top ten hold over 9%. General study points: The study identified only 6 or 7 AZD1222 recipients as seropositive at baseline.

The CDR3 runs to 14 residues. Germline V gene sequence: CDR1 MNHEY, CDR2 SMNVEV (reference sequence). Trimming shortened V by 7 bases and J by 13 bases, and 20 bases separated the two germline ends. Second-dose intervals near 4 or 12 weeks were combined. The chain uses TRBV27 and TRBJ1-6, with D possibly being TRBD1 (5 bases). The sample here was peripheral blood, taken 28 days after the second AZD1222 dose. This sequence was found in an adult who received the AZD1222 COVID-19 vaccine. The CDR3 is CASNLRARVGPLHF. DNA of the CDR3: TGTGCCAGCAACCTAAGGGCCAGGGTGGGGCCCCTCCACTTT.